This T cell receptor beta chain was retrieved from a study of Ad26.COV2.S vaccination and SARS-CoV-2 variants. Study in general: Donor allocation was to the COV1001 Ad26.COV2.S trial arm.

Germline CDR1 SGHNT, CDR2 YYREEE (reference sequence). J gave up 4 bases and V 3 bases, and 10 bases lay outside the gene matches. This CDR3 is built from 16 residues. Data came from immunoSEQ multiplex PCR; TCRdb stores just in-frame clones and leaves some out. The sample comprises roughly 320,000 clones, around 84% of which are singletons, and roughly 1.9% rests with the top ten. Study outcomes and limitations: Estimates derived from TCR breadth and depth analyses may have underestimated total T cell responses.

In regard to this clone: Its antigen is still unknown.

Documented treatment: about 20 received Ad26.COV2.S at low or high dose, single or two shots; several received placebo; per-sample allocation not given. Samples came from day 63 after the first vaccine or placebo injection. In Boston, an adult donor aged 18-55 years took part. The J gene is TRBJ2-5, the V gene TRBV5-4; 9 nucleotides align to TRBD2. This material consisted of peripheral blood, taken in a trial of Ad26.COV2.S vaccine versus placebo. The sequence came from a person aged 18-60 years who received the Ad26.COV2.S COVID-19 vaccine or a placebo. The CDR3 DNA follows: TGTGCCAGCAGCTCTCGTAGAGCGGGGGGCGGAGAGACCCAGTACTTC. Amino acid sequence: CASSSRRAGGGETQYF.